Given below is one TCR beta chain in context. It lacks a known antigen. Within one base of it there is no much larger clone, and no base qualities were kept. This sample is part of a study of control samples from healthy donors and cancer patients (dated by TCRdb to the early 2020s). The library was prepared using the immunoSEQ multiplex PCR assay. Here the immuneACCESS table is served through TCRdb, limited to in-frame sequences with V and J called. Missing clones are a known gap in these copies; in checked studies unresolved V genes cover under half, and the rest lacks a known reason. The sample yields 100,000 to 150,000 clones; 80% to 95% were counted once. Roughly 2.7% of the sample rests with the top ten. V is cut by 2 bases and J by 4 bases, and the space between the germline ends is 11 bases. The CDR3 has 14 amino acids, counting the end cysteine and phenylalanine. The DNA shown is the 42-base CDR3, in frame from base 1. CDR1 and CDR2 are read off the germline V gene as MGHDK and SYGVNS.

Recombination linked TRBV25-1 to TRBJ1-2; TRBD1 is a possible D gene, resting on 6 matching bases. This sequence was found in a man between 18 and 29 years old in good health. The sequenced sample was blood. The nucleotides read TGTGCCAGCAGTGAAAGGGGGACGGGCTATGGCTACACCTTC. Translated, this gives CASSERGTGYGYTF.